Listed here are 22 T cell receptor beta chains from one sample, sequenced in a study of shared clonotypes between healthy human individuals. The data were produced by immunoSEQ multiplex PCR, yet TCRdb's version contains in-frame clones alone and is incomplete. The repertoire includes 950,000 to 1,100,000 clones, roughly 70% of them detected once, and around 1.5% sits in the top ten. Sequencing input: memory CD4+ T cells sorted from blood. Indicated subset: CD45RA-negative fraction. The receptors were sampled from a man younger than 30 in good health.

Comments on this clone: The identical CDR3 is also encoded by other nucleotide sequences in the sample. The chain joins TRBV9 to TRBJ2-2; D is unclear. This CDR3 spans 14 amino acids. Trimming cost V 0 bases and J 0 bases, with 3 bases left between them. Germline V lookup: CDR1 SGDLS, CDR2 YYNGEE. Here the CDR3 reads CASSVGANTGELFF. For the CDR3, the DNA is TGTGCCAGCAGCGTAGGGGCGAACACCGGGGAGCTGTTTTTT.

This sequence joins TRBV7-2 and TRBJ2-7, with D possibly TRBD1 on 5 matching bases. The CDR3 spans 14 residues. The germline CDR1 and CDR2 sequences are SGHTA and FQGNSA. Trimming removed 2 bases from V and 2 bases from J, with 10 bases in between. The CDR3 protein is CASSLTPGPYEQYF. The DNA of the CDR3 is TGTGCCAGCAGCTTAACGCCAGGGCCCTACGAGCAGTACTTC.

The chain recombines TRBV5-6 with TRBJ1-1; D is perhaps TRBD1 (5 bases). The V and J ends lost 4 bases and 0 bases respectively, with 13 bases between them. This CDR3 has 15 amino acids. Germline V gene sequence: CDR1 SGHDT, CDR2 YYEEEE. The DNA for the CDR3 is TGTGCCAGCAGCCCCCGAGGGGCGGTGAACACTGAAGCTTTCTTT. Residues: CASSPRGAVNTEAFF.

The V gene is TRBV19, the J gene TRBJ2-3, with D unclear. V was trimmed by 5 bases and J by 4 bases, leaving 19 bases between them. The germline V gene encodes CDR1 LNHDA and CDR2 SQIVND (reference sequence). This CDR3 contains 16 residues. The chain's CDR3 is CASSGLERSFPDTQYF. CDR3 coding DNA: TGTGCCAGTAGTGGCCTTGAGCGTTCTTTCCCAGATACGCAGTATTTT.

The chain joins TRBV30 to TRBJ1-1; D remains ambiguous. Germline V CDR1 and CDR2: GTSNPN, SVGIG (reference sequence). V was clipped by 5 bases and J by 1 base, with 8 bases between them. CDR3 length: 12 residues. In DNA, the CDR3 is TGTGCCTGGCGGACCAAGAACACTGAAGCTTTCTTT. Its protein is CAWRTKNTEAFF.

The CDR3 region is CASSLLQGRNSPLHF. The CDR3 DNA reads TGTGCCAGCAGTTTACTACAGGGAAGGAATTCACCCCTCCACTTT. J is TRBJ1-6 and V is TRBV27, with D perhaps TRBD1 (6 bases). Germline CDR1 MNHEY, CDR2 SMNVEV (reference sequence). The V end lost 2 bases, the J end lost 7 bases, and 12 bases lay between the germline ends. The CDR3 is 15 amino acids.

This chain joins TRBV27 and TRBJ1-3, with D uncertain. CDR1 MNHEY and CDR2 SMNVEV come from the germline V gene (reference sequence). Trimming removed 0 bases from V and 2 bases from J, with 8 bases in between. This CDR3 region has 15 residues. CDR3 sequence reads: CASSLSGNTGNTIYF. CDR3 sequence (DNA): TGTGCCAGCAGTTTATCCGGGAATACTGGAAACACCATATATTTT.

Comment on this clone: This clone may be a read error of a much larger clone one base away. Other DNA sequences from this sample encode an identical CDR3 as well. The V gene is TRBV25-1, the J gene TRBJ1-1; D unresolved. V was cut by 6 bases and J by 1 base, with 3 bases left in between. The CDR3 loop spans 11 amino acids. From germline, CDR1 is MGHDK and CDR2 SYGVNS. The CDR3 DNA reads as TGTGCCAGCAGCAGGAACACTGAAGCTTTCTTT. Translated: CASSRNTEAFF.

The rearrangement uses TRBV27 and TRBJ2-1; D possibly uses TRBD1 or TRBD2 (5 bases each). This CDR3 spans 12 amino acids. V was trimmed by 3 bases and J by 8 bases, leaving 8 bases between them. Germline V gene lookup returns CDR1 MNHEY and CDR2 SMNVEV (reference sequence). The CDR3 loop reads CASSFRGDEQFF. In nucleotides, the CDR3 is TGTGCCAGCAGTTTTCGGGGCGATGAGCAGTTCTTC.

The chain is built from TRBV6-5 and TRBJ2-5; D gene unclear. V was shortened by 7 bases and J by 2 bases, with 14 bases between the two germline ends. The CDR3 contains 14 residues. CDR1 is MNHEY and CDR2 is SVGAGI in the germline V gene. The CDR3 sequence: CASTLSPMQETQYF. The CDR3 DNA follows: TGTGCCAGCACTTTAAGCCCAATGCAAGAGACCCAGTACTTC.

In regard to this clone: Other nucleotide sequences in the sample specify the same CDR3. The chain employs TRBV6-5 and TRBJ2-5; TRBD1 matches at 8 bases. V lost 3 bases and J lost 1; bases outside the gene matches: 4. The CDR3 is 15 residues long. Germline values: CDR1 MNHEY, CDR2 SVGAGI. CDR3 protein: CASSYGTGVQETQYF. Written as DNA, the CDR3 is TGTGCCAGCAGTTATGGGACAGGCGTCCAAGAGACCCAGTACTTC.

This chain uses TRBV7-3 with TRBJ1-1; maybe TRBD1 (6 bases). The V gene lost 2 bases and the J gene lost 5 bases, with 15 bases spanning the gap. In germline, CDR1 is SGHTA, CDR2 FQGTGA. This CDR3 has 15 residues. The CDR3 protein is CASSLDQGRDTEAFF. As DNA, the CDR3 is TGTGCCAGCAGCTTAGATCAGGGGAGGGATACTGAAGCTTTCTTT.

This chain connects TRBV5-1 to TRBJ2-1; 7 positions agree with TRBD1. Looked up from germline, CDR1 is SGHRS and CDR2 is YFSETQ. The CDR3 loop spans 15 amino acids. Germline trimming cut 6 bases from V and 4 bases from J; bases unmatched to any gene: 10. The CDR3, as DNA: TGCGCCAGCAAAACAGGACAGGCCCCTTACAATGAGCAGTTCTTC. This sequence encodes CASKTGQAPYNEQFF. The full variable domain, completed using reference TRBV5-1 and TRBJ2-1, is KAGVTQTPRYLIKTRGQQVTLSCSPISGHRSVSWYQQTPGQGLQFLFEYFSETQRNKGNFPGRFSGRQFSNSRSEMNVSTLELGDSALYLCASKTGQAPYNEQFFGPGTRLTVL.

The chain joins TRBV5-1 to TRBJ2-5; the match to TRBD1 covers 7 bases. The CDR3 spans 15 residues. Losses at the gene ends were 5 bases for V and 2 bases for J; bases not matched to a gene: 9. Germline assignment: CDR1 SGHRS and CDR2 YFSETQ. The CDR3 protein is CASRPRSGQQETQYF. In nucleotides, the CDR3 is TGCGCCAGCAGGCCTCGTTCGGGACAGCAAGAGACCCAGTACTTC.

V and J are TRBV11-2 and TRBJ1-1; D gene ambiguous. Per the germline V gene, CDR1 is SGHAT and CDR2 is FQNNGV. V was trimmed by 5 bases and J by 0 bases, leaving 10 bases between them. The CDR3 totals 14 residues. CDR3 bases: TGTGCCAGCAGCCTCAACTCCCTGAACACTGAAGCTTTCTTT. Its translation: CASSLNSLNTEAFF.

CDR3 region: CASSPSRGLAYNEQFF. CDR3 sequence (DNA): TGTGCCAGCTCACCTTCCCGAGGGCTGGCCTACAATGAGCAGTTCTTC. The chain uses TRBV18 and TRBJ2-1, with a possible D match to TRBD2 (5 bases). The CDR3 is 16 amino acids. Germline CDR1 KGHSH, CDR2 LQKENI. Trimming stripped 3 bases from V and 2 bases from J, with 14 bases between. The whole variable domain, filled in from reference TRBV18 and TRBJ2-1, reads NAGVMQNPRHLVRRRGQEARLRCSPMKGHSHVYWYRQLPEEGLKFMVYLQKENIIDESGMPKERFSAEFPKEGPSILRIQQVVRGDSAAYFCASSPSRGLAYNEQFFGPGTRLTVL.

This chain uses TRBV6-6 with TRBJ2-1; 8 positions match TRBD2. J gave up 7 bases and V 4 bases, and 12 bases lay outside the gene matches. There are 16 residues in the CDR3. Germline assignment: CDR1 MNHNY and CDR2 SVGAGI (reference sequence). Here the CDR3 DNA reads TGTGCCAGCAGTTCCCGGGGGGGGACGAAGGGGAATGAGCAGTTCTTC. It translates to CASSSRGGTKGNEQFF.

In DNA, the CDR3 is TGTGCCAGCAGTGCGGGACTAGCGGCCAGACAGAGGTACAATGAGCAGTTCTTC. As protein: CASSAGLAARQRYNEQFF. The chain joins TRBV27 to TRBJ2-1, with 11 bases fitting TRBD2. Germline CDR1 reads MNHEY; CDR2 reads SMNVEV (reference sequence). V was pared by 5 bases and J by 4 bases, with 13 bases of the junction left unmatched. The CDR3 totals 18 residues.

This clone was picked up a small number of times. CDR3 nucleotides: TGCGCCAGCAGCTTGAATCCGGGGGCGAATTCACCCCTCCACTTT. It specifies CASSLNPGANSPLHF. This chain uses TRBV5-1 with TRBJ1-6, with D possibly TRBD1 on 6 matching bases. From germline, CDR1 is SGHRS and CDR2 YFSETQ. The CDR3 consists of 15 residues. V lost 1 base, J lost 7 bases, and 12 bases lay in between.

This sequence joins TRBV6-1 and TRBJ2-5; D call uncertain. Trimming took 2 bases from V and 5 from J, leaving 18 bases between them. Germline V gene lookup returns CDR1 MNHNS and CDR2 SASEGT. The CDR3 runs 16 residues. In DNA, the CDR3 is TGTGCCAGCAGTGAAAGACGGTTGGCAGTGGGGGAGACCCAGTACTTC. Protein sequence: CASSERRLAVGETQYF.

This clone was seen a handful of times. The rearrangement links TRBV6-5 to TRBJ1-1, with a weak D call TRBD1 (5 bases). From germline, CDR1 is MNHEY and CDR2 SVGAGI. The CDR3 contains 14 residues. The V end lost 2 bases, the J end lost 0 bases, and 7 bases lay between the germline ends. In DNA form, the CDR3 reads TGTGCCAGCAGTTACGCAGGGATGAACACTGAAGCTTTCTTT. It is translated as CASSYAGMNTEAFF.

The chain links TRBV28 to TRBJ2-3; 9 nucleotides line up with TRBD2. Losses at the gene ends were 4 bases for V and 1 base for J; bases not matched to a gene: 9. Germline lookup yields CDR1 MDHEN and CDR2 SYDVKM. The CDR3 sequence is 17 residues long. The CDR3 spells CASSSNLERGGTDTQYF. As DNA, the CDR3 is TGTGCCAGCAGTTCCAACCTTGAGCGGGGGGGCACAGATACGCAGTATTTT.